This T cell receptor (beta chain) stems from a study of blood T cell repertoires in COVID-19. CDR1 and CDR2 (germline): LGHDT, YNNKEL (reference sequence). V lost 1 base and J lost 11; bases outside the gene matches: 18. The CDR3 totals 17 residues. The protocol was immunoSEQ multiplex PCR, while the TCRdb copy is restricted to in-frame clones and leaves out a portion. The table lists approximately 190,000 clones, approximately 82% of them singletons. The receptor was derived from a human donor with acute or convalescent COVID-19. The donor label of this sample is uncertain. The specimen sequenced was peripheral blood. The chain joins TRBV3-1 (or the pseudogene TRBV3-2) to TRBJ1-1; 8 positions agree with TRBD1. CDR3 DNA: TGTGCCAGCAGCCAAGCGGGTGGACAGGGTAGTTCCCTCTGGGCTTTCTTT. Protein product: CASSQAGGQGSSLWAFF.